This T cell receptor (beta chain) is drawn from a study of OX40 agonist ivuxolimab in advanced cancers. Whole-study findings and limits: Compared with CD4+, CD8+ T cells on average had more expanded clones.

The CDR3 consists of 13 residues. The germline gives CDR1 LNHNV, CDR2 YYDKDF (reference sequence). V was cut by 6 bases and J by 3 bases, with 12 bases left in between. The method was immunoSEQ multiplex PCR; TCRdb's version includes in-frame clones alone and lacks a portion of them. This table holds 64,000 or so clones, approximately 80% found once. Turning to this clone: Its antigen is undetermined.

Sequenced material: CD4+ or CD8+ T cells sorted from blood, taken in a trial of the OX40 agonist ivuxolimab. The source is an adult with an advanced solid tumor such as melanoma, head and neck, liver or kidney cancer. The chain recombines TRBV15 with TRBJ2-7, with a tentative D call TRBD2 (6 bases). The chain's CDR3 is CATRTGGGYEQYF. DNA of the CDR3: TGTGCCACCAGGACCGGGGGAGGCTACGAGCAGTACTTC.